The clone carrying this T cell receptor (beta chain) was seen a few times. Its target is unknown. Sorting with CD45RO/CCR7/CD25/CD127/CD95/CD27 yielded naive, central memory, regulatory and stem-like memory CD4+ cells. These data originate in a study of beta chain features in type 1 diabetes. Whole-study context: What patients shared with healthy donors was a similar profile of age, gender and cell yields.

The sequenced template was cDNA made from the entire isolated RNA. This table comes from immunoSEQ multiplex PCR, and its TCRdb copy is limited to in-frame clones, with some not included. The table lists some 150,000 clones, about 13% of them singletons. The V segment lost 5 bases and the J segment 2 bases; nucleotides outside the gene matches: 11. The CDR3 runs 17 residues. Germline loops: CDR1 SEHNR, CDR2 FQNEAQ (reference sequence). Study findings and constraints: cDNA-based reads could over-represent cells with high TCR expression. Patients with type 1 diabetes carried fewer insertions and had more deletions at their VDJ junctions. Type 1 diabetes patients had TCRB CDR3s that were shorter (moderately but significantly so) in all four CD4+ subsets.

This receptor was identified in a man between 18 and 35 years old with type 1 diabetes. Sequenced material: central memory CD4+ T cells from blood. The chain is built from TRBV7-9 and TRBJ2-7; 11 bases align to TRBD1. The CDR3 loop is CASSVGGLGQGAYEQYF. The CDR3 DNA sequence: TGTGCCAGCAGCGTTGGAGGGCTGGGACAGGGGGCCTACGAGCAGTACTTC. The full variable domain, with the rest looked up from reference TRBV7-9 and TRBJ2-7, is DTGVSQNPRHKITKRGQNVTFRCDPISEHNRLYWYRQTLGQGPEFLTYFQNEAQLEKSRLLSDRFSAERPKGSFSTLEIQRTEQGDSAMYLCASSVGGLGQGAYEQYFGPGTRLTVT.